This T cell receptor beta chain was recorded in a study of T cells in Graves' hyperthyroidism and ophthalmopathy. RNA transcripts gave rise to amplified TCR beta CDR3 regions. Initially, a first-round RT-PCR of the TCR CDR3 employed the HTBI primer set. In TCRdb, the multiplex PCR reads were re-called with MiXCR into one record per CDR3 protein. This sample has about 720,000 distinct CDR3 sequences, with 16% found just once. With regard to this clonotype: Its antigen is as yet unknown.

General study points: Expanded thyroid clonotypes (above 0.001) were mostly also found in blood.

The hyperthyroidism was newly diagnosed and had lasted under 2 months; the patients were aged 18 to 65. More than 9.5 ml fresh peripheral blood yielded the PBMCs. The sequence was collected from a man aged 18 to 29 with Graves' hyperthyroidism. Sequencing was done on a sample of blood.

In DNA form, the CDR3 reads TGCAGTGCTACGAGAGGCGGAACCCAAGAGACCCAGTACTTC. It is translated as CSATRGGTQETQYF. This chain connects TRBV20-1 to TRBJ2-5; the D is unclear. The CDR3 extends over 14 amino acids. Germline V gene sequence: CDR1 DFQATT, CDR2 SNEGSKA (reference sequence). V gave up 4 bases and J gave up 1 base, with 13 bases separating them.